These 32 T cell receptor beta chains originate from one sample sequenced in a study of identical twins. TCRdb fed the 5' RACE reads into MiXCR, producing one record per CDR3 protein. Among 500,000 to 550,000 distinct CDR3 sequences listed, roughly a fifth were seen once. The sample also formed part of further work on T cells expressing NK-cell markers.

Specimen: CD4+ T cells sorted from blood. The receptor source for this set is a woman under 30 in good health.

The chain uses TRBV20-1 and TRBJ2-7; D is ambiguous. This CDR3 is built from 12 residues. The V gene's germline CDR1 is DFQATT and CDR2 SNEGSKA (reference sequence). Between the trimmed V and J ends, which lost 3 bases and 2 bases, there was a span of 8 bases. The CDR3 reads CSASPTTYEQYF. In DNA, the CDR3 is TGCAGTGCTAGCCCAACAACCTACGAGCAGTACTTC.

This clonotype was seen a few times. In DNA, the CDR3 is TGTGCCAGTAGTGCTAGCGGGAGCTACGAGCAGTACTTC. It specifies CASSASGSYEQYF. The chain has TRBV19 and TRBJ2-7, with 10 bases fitting TRBD2. Germline loops: CDR1 LNHDA, CDR2 SQIVND (reference sequence). The CDR3 is 13 residues long. V lost 5 bases to trimming and J lost 3 bases; unmatched junction nucleotides: 1.

This clonotype came up a few times. This chain connects TRBV7-2 to TRBJ1-6, with 7 nucleotides matching TRBD1. Unmatched junction bases numbered 5, after V lost 0 bases and J lost 3 bases. There are 17 residues in the CDR3. Germline V gene sequence: CDR1 SGHTA, CDR2 FQGNSA. The CDR3 region has the DNA TGTGCCAGCAGCTTAGCGCTAAGACAGGGCTATAATTCACCCCTCCACTTT. This encodes CASSLALRQGYNSPLHF.

The rearrangement links TRBV7-2 to TRBJ2-3, with D uncertain. Germline V gene data show CDR1 as SGHTA and CDR2 as FQGNSA. Trimming cost V 5 bases and J 5 bases, with 8 bases left between them. This CDR3 spans 12 amino acids. In nucleotides, the CDR3 is TGTGCCAGCAGCCATAGTCGAGATACGCAGTATTTT. It is translated as CASSHSRDTQYF.

The table lists this clonotype with a few counts. J is TRBJ1-2 and V is TRBV5-1, with D tentatively TRBD1 (5 bases). V was shortened by 4 bases and J by 7 bases, with 20 bases between the two germline ends. This CDR3 spans 15 amino acids. Per the germline V gene, CDR1 is SGHRS and CDR2 is YFSETQ. This CDR3 reads CASSMAGTLGGGYTF. CDR3 sequence (DNA): TGCGCCAGCAGCATGGCGGGGACCCTAGGCGGTGGCTACACCTTC.

The J gene is TRBJ1-2, the V gene TRBV4-1; D may be TRBD1 (6 bases). V was pared by 1 base and J by 3 bases, with 12 bases between. Germline loops: CDR1 MGHRA, CDR2 YSYEKL. The CDR3 consists of 15 residues. Written as DNA, the CDR3 is TGCGCCAGCAGCCAAGTCCCAGGGGTGGACTATGGCTACACCTTC. This codes for CASSQVPGVDYGYTF.

This clonotype has ten or more counts. The V gene is TRBV7-9, the J gene TRBJ1-1; 7 bases map to TRBD1. The CDR3 has 14 residues. With 5 bases clipped from V and 4 bases from J, the junction kept 7 bases outside the gene matches. CDR1 is SEHNR, CDR2 FQNEAQ, per germline (reference sequence). The CDR3 coding sequence is TGTGCCAGCAGCCCCAGGGGGTTCGGCACTGAAGCTTTCTTT. Translation gives CASSPRGFGTEAFF.

The rearrangement joins TRBV5-1 to TRBJ1-2; no definite D call. V was shortened by 1 base and J by 6 bases, with 10 bases between the two germline ends. The CDR3 is 13 amino acids. The germline V gene encodes CDR1 SGHRS and CDR2 YFSETQ. The DNA for the CDR3 is TGCGCCAGCAGCTTGATAGGGTCCGATGGCTACACCTTC. This sequence encodes CASSLIGSDGYTF.

The chain couples TRBV10-3 to TRBJ2-6; D is undetermined. Germline CDR1 is ENHRY and CDR2 is SYGVKD. Trimming took 0 bases from V and 0 from J, leaving 9 bases between them. The CDR3 has 17 amino acids. The CDR3 reads CAISESYRSSGANVLTF. The CDR3 DNA sequence: TGTGCCATCAGTGAGTCGTATCGAAGCTCTGGGGCCAACGTCCTGACTTTC.

The J gene is TRBJ1-2, the V gene TRBV11-2; a weak D match, TRBD1 (5 bases). The CDR3 spans 15 residues. Germline V gene data show CDR1 as SGHAT and CDR2 as FQNNGV. Between the trimmed V and J ends, which lost 2 bases and 4 bases, there was a span of 14 bases. The CDR3 DNA reads as TGTGCCAGCAGCTTAAGCCCGGGGCAGGGCTATGGCTACACCTTC. Protein product: CASSLSPGQGYGYTF.

In its sample, this clonotype was seen a few times. This chain links TRBV20-1 with TRBJ1-1, with TRBD1 matching 8 bases. The CDR3 covers 15 residues. Per the germline V gene, CDR1 is DFQATT and CDR2 is SNEGSKA (reference sequence). The V and J ends lost 5 bases and 4 bases, in that order; junction bases with no gene match: 12. In nucleotides, the CDR3 is TGCAGTGCTTCCCGGGGGTCAGGGGGCGGCACTGAAGCTTTCTTT. Translating gives CSASRGSGGGTEAFF.

The chain links TRBV25-1 to TRBJ2-1, with a weak D call TRBD1 (5 bases). V was shortened by 3 bases and J by 6 bases, with 21 bases between the two germline ends. Germline-derived CDR1 and CDR2 are MGHDK and SYGVNS. The CDR3 consists of 17 residues. The CDR3 DNA is TGTGCCAGCAGTGATACGGTGAAGCTCAGGGATAGCAATGAGCAGTTCTTC. The encoded protein is CASSDTVKLRDSNEQFF.

The CDR3 is CASSVVHRVEPQHF. CDR3 sequence (DNA): TGTGCCAGCAGCGTAGTTCACAGGGTAGAGCCCCAGCATTTT. The chain has TRBV9 and TRBJ1-5; weak D call: TRBD1 (6 bases). Germline CDR1 and CDR2: SGDLS and YYNGEE. This CDR3 is 14 amino acids long. The V gene lost 0 bases and the J gene lost 8 bases, with 12 bases spanning the gap.

In this sample, this clonotype turned up a few times. The J gene is TRBJ2-5, the V gene TRBV6-2 or TRBV6-3, with 9 positions matching TRBD2. The ends lost 1 base at V and 4 bases at J; junction bases unmatched: 19. The CDR3 loop spans 20 amino acids. CDR1 is MNHEY, CDR2 SVGEGT, per germline. CDR3 sequence reads: CASSYLGLAGVPRTGETQYF. The CDR3 DNA is TGTGCCAGCAGTTACTTGGGGTTAGCGGGGGTTCCGAGGACCGGAGAGACCCAGTACTTC.

The chain carries TRBV5-1 and TRBJ1-6; D unclear. Germline-derived CDR1 and CDR2 are SGHRS and YFSETQ. The CDR3 is 13 amino acids. Trimming removed 1 base from V and 11 bases from J, with 10 bases in between. The CDR3 sequence is CASSLTAMPPLHF. The CDR3 nucleotides are TGCGCCAGCAGCTTGACGGCGATGCCACCCCTCCACTTT.

This clonotype was picked up many times. CDR3 sequence (DNA): TGCGCCAGCAGCTCGCTAGCGGGAGTCTACAATGAGCAGTTCTTC. This gives the protein CASSSLAGVYNEQFF. The chain combines TRBV5-1 with TRBJ2-1; 10 bases align to TRBD2. CDR3 length: 15 residues. Germline trimming cut 3 bases from V and 3 bases from J; bases unmatched to any gene: 3. CDR1 and CDR2 from the germline V gene are SGHRS and YFSETQ.

CDR3 bases: TGCAGTGCTAGCGACAGGGTCCCTCGGCTAGAGACCCAGTACTTC. Encoded protein: CSASDRVPRLETQYF. This sequence joins TRBV20-1 and TRBJ2-5, with 7 nucleotides matching TRBD1. Germline V gene sequence: CDR1 DFQATT, CDR2 SNEGSKA (reference sequence). The junction had 11 bases not matched to a gene; V was cut back by 3 bases and J by 4 bases. This CDR3 has 15 amino acids.

The chain has TRBV3-1 and TRBJ2-1; 8 positions agree with TRBD2. The CDR3 is made up of 16 amino acids. The germline gives CDR1 LGHDT, CDR2 YNNKEL (reference sequence). Trimming cost V 4 bases and J 3 bases; bases outside gene matches: 8. CDR3 DNA sequence: TGTGCCAGCAGCCGGCTACTAGCGGCAAACTACAATGAGCAGTTCTTC. Its protein product is CASSRLLAANYNEQFF.

As regards this clonotype: Germline is not matched at one junction end, which may reflect a read error. CDR3: CSVGTSGVNVLTF. In DNA, the CDR3 is TGCAGCGTTGGGACATCTGGGGTCAACGTCCTGACTTTC. The V gene is TRBV29-1, the J gene TRBJ2-6, with D perhaps matching TRBD1 (5 bases). The CDR3 runs 13 residues. Germline assignment: CDR1 SQVTM and CDR2 ANQGSEA. Full variable domain (outside the CDR3, taken from reference TRBV29-1 and TRBJ2-6): SAVISQKPSRDICQRGTSLTIQCQVDSQVTMMFWYRQQPGQSLTLIATANQGSEATYESGFVIDKFPISRPNLTFSTLTVSNMSPEDSSIYLCSVGTSGVNVLTFGAGSRLTVL.

This clonotype was picked up a small number of times. The chain is built from TRBV29-1 and TRBJ2-1, with D uncertain. The CDR3 loop spans 12 amino acids. Germline V gives CDR1 SQVTM, CDR2 ANQGSEA. The V end lost 5 bases, the J end lost 5 bases, and 10 bases lay between the germline ends. CDR3 in DNA: TGCAGCGTTATGGTGCCTAACAATGAGCAGTTCTTC. Translation gives CSVMVPNNEQFF.

This clonotype was observed at least ten times. V is TRBV20-1 and J is TRBJ1-3; D not resolved. Trimming stripped 5 bases from V and 0 bases from J, with 8 bases between. CDR3 length equals 13 residues. Germline CDR1 DFQATT, CDR2 SNEGSKA (reference sequence). For the CDR3, the DNA is TGCAGTGCTTTGACTGACTCTGGAAACACCATATATTTT. Its protein is CSALTDSGNTIYF.

V and J are TRBV7-2 and TRBJ2-1, with TRBD2 identical over 7 bases. The trim removed 5 bases at V and 12 bases at J, leaving 4 bases unmatched. The CDR3 covers 11 residues. Per germline, CDR1 SGHTA and CDR2 FQGNSA. The DNA for the CDR3 is TGTGCCAGCAGCGTTTTAGCGGGGCAGTTCTTC. Translating gives CASSVLAGQFF.

The chain recombines TRBV10-3 with TRBJ2-7, with D possibly matching TRBD1 (5 bases). CDR1 and CDR2 (germline): ENHRY, SYGVKD. Between the trimmed V and J ends, which lost 4 bases and 1 base, there was a span of 8 bases. CDR3 size: 13 residues. CDR3 DNA sequence: TGTGCCATCAGTGCAACAGGTTCCTACGAGCAGTACTTC. Its translation: CAISATGSYEQYF.

The sample holds a few counts of this clonotype. The rearrangement uses TRBV7-2 and TRBJ1-5; D not certain. This CDR3 is 13 amino acids long. Germline CDR1 and CDR2: SGHTA and FQGNSA. V was pared by 5 bases and J by 8 bases, with 13 bases between. The CDR3 loop reads CASSATGREPQHF. The CDR3, as DNA: TGTGCCAGCAGCGCGACCGGGAGGGAGCCCCAGCATTTT.

The chain is built from TRBV9 and TRBJ2-1; a possible D gene is TRBD2 (7 bases). Germline CDR1 SGDLS, CDR2 YYNGEE. This CDR3 has 16 residues. V was clipped by 0 bases and J by 6 bases, with 16 bases between them. The CDR3 DNA is TGTGCCAGCAGCGTAGAGCCCCGGGGGGCCAGCAATGAGCAGTTCTTC. Protein product: CASSVEPRGASNEQFF.

The V and J genes are TRBV7-8 and TRBJ2-5, with D uncertain. This CDR3 has 15 residues. V was clipped by 5 bases and J by 4 bases, with 17 bases between them. Germline CDR1 SGHVS, CDR2 FQNEAQ. The CDR3 DNA reads as TGTGCCAGCAGCCCGACCCGGACGGTCCGAGAGACCCAGTACTTC. This codes for CASSPTRTVRETQYF.

The chain uses TRBV5-1 and TRBJ2-7; perhaps TRBD1 as D (6 bases). CDR1 SGHRS and CDR2 YFSETQ come from the germline V gene. Trimming shortened V by 1 base and J by 5 bases, and 13 bases separated the two germline ends. The CDR3 totals 14 residues. This chain's CDR3 is CASSLTQGNDEQYF. The CDR3 DNA reads TGCGCCAGCAGCTTGACACAGGGTAACGACGAGCAGTACTTC.

CDR3 DNA sequence: TGCAGTGCGACTACAGGGTTGAACTATGGCTACACCTTC. It encodes CSATTGLNYGYTF. V and J are TRBV20-1 and TRBJ1-2; D might be TRBD1 (6 bases). Germline CDR1 reads DFQATT; CDR2 reads SNEGSKA (reference sequence). The CDR3 loop spans 13 amino acids. Deletions cut 6 bases from V and 2 bases from J, with 13 bases between.

This clonotype was seen more than once but under ten times. The chain links TRBV12-3 or TRBV12-4 to TRBJ2-1; 9 bases line up with TRBD2. V shed 5 bases and J 7 bases; nucleotides not matched to a gene: 12. CDR3 size: 16 residues. CDR3 in DNA: TGTGCCAGCAGTCCCGGGGGTAGCGGGAGTAGGAATGAGCAGTTCTTC. This codes for CASSPGGSGSRNEQFF.

The rearrangement joins TRBV7-2 to TRBJ2-7; TRBD2 is a possible D gene (6 bases). The ends were cut back, 5 bases at V and 4 bases at J, with 18 bases in the middle. The CDR3 contains 15 residues. In germline, CDR1 is SGHTA, CDR2 FQGNSA. CDR3: CASSPWGRKEYEQYF. CDR3 coding DNA: TGTGCCAGCAGCCCGTGGGGGAGGAAGGAGTACGAGCAGTACTTC.

The chain joins TRBV4-3 to TRBJ2-1; TRBD2 matches at 12 bases. V was pared by 1 base and J by 6 bases, with 4 bases of the junction left unmatched. Germline V gene lookup returns CDR1 LGHNA and CDR2 YSLEER. The CDR3 sequence is 16 residues long. The CDR3 nucleotides read TGCGCCAGCAGCCAAGCGACTAGCGGGAGAACCAATGAGCAGTTCTTC. Protein sequence: CASSQATSGRTNEQFF.

This chain uses TRBV6-4 with TRBJ2-1; possible D gene TRBD1, 7 bases. The CDR3 covers 16 residues. CDR1 and CDR2 (germline): MRHNA, SNTAGT. The germline V and J ends were trimmed by 5 bases and 12 bases, with 26 bases remaining between them. The CDR3 DNA is TGTGCCAGCAGTCTACGGGGGACAGACTCTAGCTCCCCGCAGTTCTTC. The encoded protein is CASSLRGTDSSSPQFF.